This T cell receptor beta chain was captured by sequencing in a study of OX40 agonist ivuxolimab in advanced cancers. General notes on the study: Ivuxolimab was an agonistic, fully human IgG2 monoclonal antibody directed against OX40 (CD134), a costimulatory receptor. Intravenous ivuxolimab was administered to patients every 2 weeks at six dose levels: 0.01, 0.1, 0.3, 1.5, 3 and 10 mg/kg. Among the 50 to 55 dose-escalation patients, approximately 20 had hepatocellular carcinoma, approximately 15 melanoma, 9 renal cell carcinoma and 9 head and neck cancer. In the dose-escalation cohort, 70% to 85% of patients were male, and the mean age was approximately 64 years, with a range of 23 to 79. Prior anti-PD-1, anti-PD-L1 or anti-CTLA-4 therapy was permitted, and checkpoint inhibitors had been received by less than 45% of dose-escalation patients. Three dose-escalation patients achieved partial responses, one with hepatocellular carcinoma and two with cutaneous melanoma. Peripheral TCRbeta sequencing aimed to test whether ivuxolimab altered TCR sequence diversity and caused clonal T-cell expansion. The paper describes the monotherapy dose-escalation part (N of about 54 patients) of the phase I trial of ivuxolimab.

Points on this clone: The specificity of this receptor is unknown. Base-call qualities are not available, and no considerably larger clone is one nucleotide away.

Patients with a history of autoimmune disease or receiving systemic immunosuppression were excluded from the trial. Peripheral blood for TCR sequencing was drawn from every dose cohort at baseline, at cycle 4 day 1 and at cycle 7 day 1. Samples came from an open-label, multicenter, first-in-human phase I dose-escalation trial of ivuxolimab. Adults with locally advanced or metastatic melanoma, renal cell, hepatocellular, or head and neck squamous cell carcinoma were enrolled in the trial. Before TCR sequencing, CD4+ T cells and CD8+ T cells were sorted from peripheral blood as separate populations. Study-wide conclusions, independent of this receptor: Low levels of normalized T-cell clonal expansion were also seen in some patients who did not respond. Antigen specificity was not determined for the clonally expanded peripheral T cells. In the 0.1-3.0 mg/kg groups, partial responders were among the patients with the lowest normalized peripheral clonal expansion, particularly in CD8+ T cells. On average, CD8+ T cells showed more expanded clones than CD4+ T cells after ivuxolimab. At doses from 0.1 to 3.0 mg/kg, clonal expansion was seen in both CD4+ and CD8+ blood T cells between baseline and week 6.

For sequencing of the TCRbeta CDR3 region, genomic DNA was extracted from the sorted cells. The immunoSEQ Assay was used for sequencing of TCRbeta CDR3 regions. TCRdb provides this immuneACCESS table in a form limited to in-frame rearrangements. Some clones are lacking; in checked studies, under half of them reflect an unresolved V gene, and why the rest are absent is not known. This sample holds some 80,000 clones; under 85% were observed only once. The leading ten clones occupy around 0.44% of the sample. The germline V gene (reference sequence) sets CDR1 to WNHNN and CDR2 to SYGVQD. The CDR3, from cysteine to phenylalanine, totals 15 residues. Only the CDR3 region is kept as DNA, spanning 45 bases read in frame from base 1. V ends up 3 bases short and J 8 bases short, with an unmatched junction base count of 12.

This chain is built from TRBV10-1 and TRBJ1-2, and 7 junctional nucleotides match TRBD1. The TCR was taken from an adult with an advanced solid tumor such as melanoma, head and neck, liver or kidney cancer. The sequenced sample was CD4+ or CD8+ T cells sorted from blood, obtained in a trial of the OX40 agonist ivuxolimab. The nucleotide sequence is TGCGCCAGCAGTGACCAAAACCGGGACAGAGGAGGCTACACCTTC. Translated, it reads CASSDQNRDRGGYTF.